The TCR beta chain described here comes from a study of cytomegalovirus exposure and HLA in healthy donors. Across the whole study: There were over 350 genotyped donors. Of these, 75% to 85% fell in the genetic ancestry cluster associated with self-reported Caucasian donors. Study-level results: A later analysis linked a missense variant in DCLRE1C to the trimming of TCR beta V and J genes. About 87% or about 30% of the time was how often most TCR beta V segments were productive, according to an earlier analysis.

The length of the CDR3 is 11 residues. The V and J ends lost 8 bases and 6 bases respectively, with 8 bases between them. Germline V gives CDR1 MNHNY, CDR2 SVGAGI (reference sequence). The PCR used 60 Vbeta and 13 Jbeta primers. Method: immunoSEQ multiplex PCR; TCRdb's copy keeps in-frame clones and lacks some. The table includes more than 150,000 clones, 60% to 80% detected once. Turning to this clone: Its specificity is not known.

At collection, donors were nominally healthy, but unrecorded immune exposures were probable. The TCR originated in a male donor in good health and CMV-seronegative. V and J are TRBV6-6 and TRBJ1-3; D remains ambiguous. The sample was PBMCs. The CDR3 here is CASGRENTIYF. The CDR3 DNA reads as TGTGCCAGCGGGAGGGAAAACACCATATATTTT.